In its sample, the clone carrying this TCR beta chain was seen many times. Germline V gives CDR1 SGHTA, CDR2 FQGNSA. J gave up 0 bases and V 1 base, and 7 bases lay outside the gene matches. CDR3 length: 17 residues. This sample was taken from a study of glioma-infiltrating T cells. TCR alpha and beta CDR3 regions were amplified from RNA using iRepertoire nested multiplex PCR. TCRdb ran MiXCR on the multiplex PCR reads and lists one entry per CDR3 protein. This table has roughly 100,000 distinct CDR3 sequences, 25% to 35% appearing once. The rearrangement links TRBV7-2 to TRBJ2-5; 8 bases match TRBD1. Source material: glioma tissue, nonneoplastic brain tissue, or PBMCs (not recorded which). This receptor was taken from a human donor with low-grade glioma or glioblastoma, undergoing nonglioma brain surgery, or in good health (not recorded which). The CDR3 DNA follows: TGTGCCAGCAGCTTAGTACGGCCAGGGGGCAACCAAGAGACCCAGTACTTC. This encodes CASSLVRPGGNQETQYF.